The 24 T cell receptor beta chains reported below all come from one sample, sequenced in a study of shared T cell receptors in the human thymus (dated by TCRdb to about 2021). The library was obtained by the immunoSEQ multiplex PCR assay. TCRdb provides this immuneACCESS table in a form limited to in-frame rearrangements. Some clones are lacking; in checked studies, under half of them reflect an unresolved V gene, and why the rest are absent is not known. This sample lists about 660,000 clones; approximately 90% were detected once. Around 0.0099% of the sample is in the top ten clones. This same sample was also taken into another study, of human thymus T cells.

Sequenced input: thymocytes. These receptors were collected from a boy in the first two years of life with a congenital heart defect. Donor details come from another sample of the same person, matched by shared clones.

This clone was detected only once. The rearrangement joins TRBV2 to TRBJ2-5, with 7 bases matching TRBD1. TRBJ2-7 explains the end of the DNA better; the J call may be wrong. The CDR3 runs to 12 residues. Germline V gene lookup returns CDR1 SNHLY and CDR2 FYNNEI. CDR3: CAARDRAYEQYF. Written as DNA, the CDR3 is TGTGCCGCCCGGGACAGAGCCTACGAGCAGTACTTC.

The gene calls are TRBV7-6 and TRBJ2-1; 7 bases fit TRBD1. This CDR3 region has 18 residues. In germline, CDR1 is SGHVS, CDR2 FNYEAQ. The J segment lost 2 bases and the V segment lost 5 bases, leaving 15 bases of the junction unmatched. The DNA of the CDR3 is TGTGCCAGCAGCCCCCGGACAGGACCGCCGGGACCCTACAATGAGCAGTTCTTC. Translation: CASSPRTGPPGPYNEQFF.

The J gene is TRBJ2-7, the V gene TRBV28; 13 bases are a match to TRBD2. Per the germline V gene, CDR1 is MDHEN and CDR2 is SYDVKM. V was pared by 5 bases and J by 3 bases, with 10 bases of the junction left unmatched. The CDR3 length is 17 residues. In DNA, the CDR3 is TGTGCCAGCAGTCACGGACTAGCGGGAGTAGACGACTACGAGCAGTACTTC. It encodes CASSHGLAGVDDYEQYF.

The chain joins TRBV21-1 to TRBJ2-5; the DNA was not compared with TRBD2, the D call given in the table. TRBV21-1 is labeled a pseudogene. This CDR3 has 16 amino acids. The CDR3, as DNA: TGTGCCAGCATTTACGGGACTAGCGGGAGCTGGGAGACCCAGTACTTC. Its protein is CASIYGTSGSWETQYF.

This clone was counted a single time. The V and J genes are TRBV15 and TRBJ1-1, with 11 bases matching TRBD1. From germline, CDR1 is LNHNV and CDR2 YYDKDF (reference sequence). The length of the CDR3 is 17 residues. Trimming cost V 2 bases and J 1 base; bases outside gene matches: 6. Here the CDR3 DNA reads TGTGCCACCAGCAGATCTCGGACAGGGGGCAAGAACACTGAAGCTTTCTTT. Its protein is CATSRSRTGGKNTEAFF.

The chain is built from TRBV7-8 and TRBJ1-3; unclear D gene. With 0 bases removed from V and 0 bases from J, the gap between germline ends came to 9 bases. The CDR3 contains 16 residues. The V gene's germline CDR1 is SGHVS and CDR2 FQNEAQ. This CDR3 is CASSLARGASGNTIYF. In DNA, the CDR3 is TGTGCCAGCAGCTTAGCCCGAGGAGCCTCTGGAAACACCATATATTTT.

This sequence joins TRBV7-2 and TRBJ2-7; the match to TRBD2 covers 10 bases. Germline V gives CDR1 SGHTA, CDR2 FQGNSA. After removal of 5 bases from V and 4 bases from J, the junction contained 2 bases not matched to a gene. This CDR3 is built from 13 residues. The CDR3 is CASSLLAGYEQYF. The CDR3 bases are TGTGCCAGCAGCCTACTAGCGGGATACGAGCAGTACTTC. Together with reference TRBV7-2 and TRBJ2-7, the CDR3 gives the full variable domain: GAGVSQSPSNKVTEKGKDVELRCDPISGHTALYWYRQSLGQGLEFLIYFQGNSAPDKSGLPSDRFSAERTGGSVSTLTIQRTQQEDSAVYLCASSLLAGYEQYFGPGTRLTVT.

This clone appeared a few times. The chain is built from TRBV18 and TRBJ2-1, with TRBD2 identical over 12 bases. CDR3 length: 17 amino acids. V shed 2 bases, J shed 6 bases, and the junction held 8 bases outside the gene matches. Germline CDR1 reads KGHSH; CDR2 reads LQKENI. CDR3 bases: TGTGCCAGCTCACCATGGGGGACTAGCGGGCCAAGCAATGAGCAGTTCTTC. It specifies CASSPWGTSGPSNEQFF.

The chain couples TRBV10-2 to TRBJ2-5, with 12 bases matching TRBD2. The CDR3 contains 14 residues. After removal of 7 bases from V and 2 bases from J, the junction contained 2 bases not matched to a gene. Germline loops: CDR1 WSHSY, CDR2 SAAADI. The CDR3 reads CASTGLAGQETQYF. The CDR3 region has the DNA TGCGCCAGCACCGGACTAGCGGGACAAGAGACCCAGTACTTC.

J is TRBJ1-2 and V is TRBV11-2; TRBD1 matches at 8 bases. V lost 3 bases to trimming and J lost 4 bases; unmatched junction nucleotides: 7. The germline gives CDR1 SGHAT, CDR2 FQNNGV. The CDR3 has 15 amino acids. The DNA for the CDR3 is TGTGCCAGCAGCTTGTCCCAAACAGGGGGCTATGGCTACACCTTC. Protein: CASSLSQTGGYGYTF.

The CDR3 DNA follows: TGTGCCAGCAGCTTAGCGGGGGGATTAAACTATGGCTACACCTTC. The encoded protein is CASSLAGGLNYGYTF. The chain joins TRBV7-2 to TRBJ1-2, with D maybe TRBD1 (5 bases). The CDR3 sequence is 15 residues long. Germline-derived CDR1 and CDR2 are SGHTA and FQGNSA. The ends were cut back, 0 bases at V and 2 bases at J, with 10 bases in the middle. Filled out from reference TRBV7-2 and TRBJ1-2, the complete variable domain reads GAGVSQSPSNKVTEKGKDVELRCDPISGHTALYWYRQSLGQGLEFLIYFQGNSAPDKSGLPSDRFSAERTGGSVSTLTIQRTQQEDSAVYLCASSLAGGLNYGYTFGSGTRLTVV.

The table lists this clone with a few counts. This rearrangement joins TRBV13 to TRBJ2-2; TRBD1 matches at 10 bases. Per germline, CDR1 PRHDT and CDR2 FYEKMQ (reference sequence). The CDR3 spans 16 residues. V lost 0 bases and J lost 5; bases outside the gene matches: 3. This CDR3 reads CASSLGGQGRTGELFF. CDR3 coding DNA: TGTGCCAGCAGCTTAGGGGGACAGGGGCGGACCGGGGAGCTGTTTTTT.

The chain employs TRBV5-1 and TRBJ2-7; TRBD2 agrees at 9 bases. Germline CDR1 and CDR2: SGHRS and YFSETQ. The CDR3 contains 16 residues. V lost 3 bases, J lost 4 bases, and 11 bases stayed unmatched. CDR3 sequence (DNA): TGCGCCAGCAGCTCTACTAGCGGGCGGGCCGCTTACGAGCAGTACTTC. This translates into CASSSTSGRAAYEQYF.

The chain uses TRBV18 and TRBJ2-1; D unresolved. Trimming stripped 3 bases from V and 7 bases from J, with 19 bases between. The CDR3 contains 16 residues. CDR1 and CDR2 from the germline V gene are KGHSH and LQKENI. The CDR3 loop reads CASSPWRLLGLNEQFF. The CDR3 DNA reads as TGTGCCAGCTCACCGTGGCGACTCCTAGGTCTTAATGAGCAGTTCTTC.

This chain uses TRBV7-9 with TRBJ2-7; 12 nucleotides match TRBD2. The CDR3 runs 15 residues. The germline CDR1 and CDR2 sequences are SEHNR and FQNEAQ (reference sequence). V was clipped by 7 bases and J by 4 bases; unmatched bases: 8. The CDR3: CASTLAGGGAYEQYF. Here the CDR3 DNA reads TGTGCCAGCACACTAGCGGGAGGTGGGGCTTACGAGCAGTACTTC.

Only one count was recorded for this clone. The chain links TRBV30 to TRBJ1-2; the D gene is possibly TRBD1 (5 bases). The ends were cut back, 5 bases at V and 5 bases at J, with 15 bases in the middle. The germline V gene has CDR1 GTSNPN and CDR2 SVGIG (reference sequence). CDR3 length: 13 residues. The CDR3 DNA follows: TGTGCCTGGCGACAGCCGTCGGCTTATGGCTACACCTTC. Residues: CAWRQPSAYGYTF.

The V call is TRBV7-2, the J call TRBJ2-7; a possible D gene is TRBD1 (5 bases). V dropped 0 bases and J dropped 2 bases, with 14 bases sitting between them. CDR3 length: 16 residues. The V gene's germline CDR1 is SGHTA and CDR2 FQGNSA. CDR3: CASSLALQAETYEQYF. Written as DNA, the CDR3 is TGTGCCAGCAGCTTAGCGCTACAGGCAGAGACCTACGAGCAGTACTTC. Looking up the rest from reference TRBV7-2 and TRBJ2-7 gives the full variable domain: GAGVSQSPSNKVTEKGKDVELRCDPISGHTALYWYRQSLGQGLEFLIYFQGNSAPDKSGLPSDRFSAERTGGSVSTLTIQRTQQEDSAVYLCASSLALQAETYEQYFGPGTRLTVT.

As regards this clone: Sequence at one end of the junction differs from germline and may be a read error. The J gene is TRBJ2-6, the V gene TRBV5-6, with a tentative D call TRBD1 (7 bases). The CDR3 totals 19 residues. Germline V CDR1 and CDR2: SGHDT, YYEEEE. DNA of the CDR3: TGTGCCAGCGGCTTCCGGGGGACAGAACTGAGCTCTGGGGCCAACGTCCTGACTTTC. It codes for CASGFRGTELSSGANVLTF.

This clone was seen a single time. The chain links TRBV5-5 to TRBJ2-7, with D tentatively TRBD1 (6 bases). Germline lookup yields CDR1 SGHKS and CDR2 YYEKEE (reference sequence). With 0 bases removed from V and 4 bases from J, the gap between germline ends came to 14 bases. The CDR3 extends over 15 amino acids. CDR3 in DNA: TGTGCCAGCAGCTTGGCCGGCTGGGGGCCGTACGAGCAGTACTTC. It translates to CASSLAGWGPYEQYF.

The chain is built from TRBV9 and TRBJ2-1, with 11 positions matching TRBD2. CDR3 size: 16 residues. Germline-derived CDR1 and CDR2 are SGDLS and YYNGEE. J was trimmed by 5 bases and V by 2 bases; bases with no gene match: 6. CDR3 sequence reads: CASSVTSGLADNEQFF. CDR3 sequence (DNA): TGTGCCAGCAGCGTCACTTCGGGACTAGCGGACAATGAGCAGTTCTTC. The full variable domain, rest sourced from reference TRBV9 and TRBJ2-1, is DSGVTQTPKHLITATGQRVTLRCSPRSGDLSVYWYQQSLDQGLQFLIQYYNGEERAKGNILERFSAQQFPDLHSELNLSSLELGDSALYFCASSVTSGLADNEQFFGPGTRLTVL.

The chain carries TRBV5-4 and TRBJ2-5; TRBD1 aligns across 9 bases. From germline, CDR1 is SGHNT and CDR2 YYREEE (reference sequence). The CDR3 runs 18 residues. V was clipped by 1 base and J by 2 bases; unmatched bases: 12. The CDR3 reads CASSLSPPGQGQQETQYF. CDR3 nucleotide sequence: TGTGCCAGCAGCTTGAGTCCCCCCGGACAGGGGCAACAAGAGACCCAGTACTTC.

This clone was seen once. The V gene is TRBV2, the J gene TRBJ1-4; D might be TRBD1 (5 bases). This CDR3 spans 16 amino acids. V lost 3 bases, J lost 6 bases, and 17 bases lay in between. The germline CDR1 and CDR2 sequences are SNHLY and FYNNEI. CDR3 loop: CASSEKRGGPDEKLFF. The CDR3 coding sequence is TGTGCCAGCAGTGAGAAACGGGGGGGTCCGGATGAAAAACTGTTTTTT.

The chain links TRBV11-2 to TRBJ2-3; 12 nucleotides line up with TRBD1. V shed 5 bases and J 5 bases; nucleotides not matched to a gene: 11. This CDR3 is 17 amino acids long. Germline V gene data show CDR1 as SGHAT and CDR2 as FQNNGV. This chain's CDR3 is CASSHISGQGAGDTQYF. The CDR3 nucleotides read TGTGCCAGCAGCCATATATCGGGACAGGGGGCGGGAGATACGCAGTATTTT.

The J gene is TRBJ2-3, the V gene TRBV27; D is undetermined. V dropped 6 bases and J dropped 10 bases, with 11 bases sitting between them. The CDR3 has 11 amino acids. Germline V lookup: CDR1 MNHEY, CDR2 SMNVEV (reference sequence). CDR3 DNA sequence: TGTGCCAGCAGCCTGGGCTGGTCGCAGTATTTT. Amino acid sequence: CASSLGWSQYF.